The rows below give T cell receptor beta chains drawn from one sample of a study of identifying expanded T cells in peripheral blood. The assay was immunoSEQ multiplex PCR, and TCRdb's table has in-frame clones only and misses some. The table has about 91,000 clones, about 91% seen once; the top ten hold under 4.5%. The sequencing sample was made of blood. These receptor sequences come from a person aged 18-70 years in good health. The CDR3 runs from the conserved cysteine through the conserved F or W. The D gene is left open where the match is weak. Clone size is given for some rows only: seen once, a few or many times, or a class if the clone is expanded.

clone_size,v_call,j_call,d_call,cdr3_nt,cdr3_aa
.,TRBV2,TRBJ1-6,TRBD1,TGTGCCAGCAGGCCTACAGGGGGCTCCTATAATTCACCCCTCCACTTT,CASRPTGGSYNSPLHF
.,TRBV30,TRBJ2-7,.,TGTGCCTGGAGTTTCAGCTACCAGAGCTCCTACGAGCAGTACTTC,CAWSFSYQSSYEQYF
.,TRBV10-3,TRBJ2-1,TRBD1,TGTGCCATCAGTGAGTCGGGACAGGTTCTCTACAATGAGCAGTTCTTC,CAISESGQVLYNEQFF
.,TRBV5-1,TRBJ2-2,TRBD1,TGCGCCAGCAGCTTGATCCGGGGGACAGGGGGCACCGGGGAGCTGTTTTTT,CASSLIRGTGGTGELFF
.,TRBV20-1,TRBJ2-7,.,TGCAGTGCTAGAGGAGCCGAGCAGTACTTC,CSARGAEQYF
.,TRBV4-1,TRBJ2-4,.,TGCGCCAGCAGCCAAGATCTGAGTATGGGGACAAGACCTACTAACATTCAGTACTTC,CASSQDLSMGTRPTNIQYF
.,TRBV7-9,TRBJ1-2,.,TGTGCCAGCAGCACAGGTGCTAACTATGGCTACACCTTC,CASSTGANYGYTF
.,TRBV4-1,TRBJ1-4,.,TGCGCCAGCAGCCGAGTCGGGACGGAAAATGAAAAACTGTTTTTT,CASSRVGTENEKLFF
once,TRBV19,TRBJ2-2,.,TGTGCCAGTAGTATAGATCATACGGGCGGGTCCGGGGAGCTGTTTTTT,CASSIDHTGGSGELFF
.,TRBV7-9,TRBJ1-5,.,TGTGCCAGCAGCTTAGGTAGTATCAATCAGCCCCAGCATTTT,CASSLGSINQPQHF
.,TRBV2,TRBJ2-7,.,TGTGCCAGCAGCAGGTCCTCCTACGAGCAGTACTTC,CASSRSSYEQYF
.,TRBV14,TRBJ2-7,TRBD1,TGTGCCAGCAGCCGGGGGGGACAGGGGAACTACGAGCAGTACTTC,CASSRGGQGNYEQYF
.,TRBV29-1,TRBJ2-7,.,TGCAGCGCACGACAGGCCCCCCTCTACGAGCAGTACTTC,CSARQAPLYEQYF
.,TRBV27,TRBJ1-5,TRBD1,TGTGCCAGCAGTGTGAGCAGACAGGGGCGCAATCAGCCCCAGCATTTT,CASSVSRQGRNQPQHF
.,TRBV19,TRBJ1-1,.,TGTGCCAGTAGTATAGGTGTGGCTGAAGCTTTCTTT,CASSIGVAEAFF
.,TRBV5-1,TRBJ1-1,TRBD1,TGCGCCAGCAGCCTCAACAGGGGCGGCACTGAAGCTTTCTTT,CASSLNRGGTEAFF